A selection of T cell receptor beta chains follows, all from one sample in a study of T cells after yellow fever vaccination. TCRdb processed the 5' RACE reads anew with MiXCR; each CDR3 protein has one entry. This sample has some 340,000 distinct CDR3 sequences, with around 10% found just once. The sample was CD4+ T cells sorted from PBMCs, taken 45 days after the yellow fever booster vaccination. The origin of the receptors is a man younger than 30 who received the YFV17D yellow fever vaccine. Both conserved end residues are part of each CDR3. The D gene is left open where the match is weak. Size is omitted from some rows. Given values are once, few, many or a class for expanded clones.

>TRBJ2-2|-|TRBV7-2|-
CASSLGSSKLGGELFF
TGTGCCAGCAGCTTGGGGTCTAGCAAATTGGGGGGGGAGCTGTTTTTT
>TRBJ2-2|-|TRBV5-1|many
CASSSVWGLNTGELFF
TGCGCCAGCAGCTCGGTGTGGGGCCTGAACACCGGGGAGCTGTTTTTT
>TRBJ2-5|TRBD2|TRBV6-5|few
CASGRGGGETQYF
TGTGCCAGTGGTCGGGGGGGCGGCGAGACCCAGTACTTC
>TRBJ2-2|-|TRBV7-2|few
CASSPGGGDTGELFF
TGTGCCAGCAGCCCCGGGGGCGGGGACACCGGGGAGCTGTTTTTT
>TRBJ2-3|TRBD2|TRBV19|-
CASSQAGPPWDTQYF
TGTGCCAGTAGCCAAGCGGGGCCTCCTTGGGATACGCAGTATTTT
>TRBJ2-1|-|TRBV7-3|-
CASSSGAQQFF
TGTGCCAGCAGCTCCGGTGCGCAGCAGTTCTTC
>TRBJ2-1|-|TRBV19|-
CASSTGGVERYEQFF
TGTGCCAGTAGTACCGGAGGGGTGGAACGTTATGAGCAGTTCTTC
>TRBJ2-5|TRBD2|TRBV4-3|-
CASSQETTSSGGTQYF
TGCGCCAGCAGCCAAGAAACTACTAGTTCGGGAGGGACCCAGTACTTC
>TRBJ2-5|-|TRBV7-2|-
CASSLDRDTQETQYF
TGTGCCAGCAGCTTAGATCGGGACACCCAAGAGACCCAGTACTTC
>TRBJ1-2|-|TRBV3-1|-
CASSQAEGGYTF
TGTGCCAGCAGCCAAGCGGAGGGCGGCTACACCTTC
>TRBJ2-2|-|TRBV4-3|few
CASSLRFGTVNTGELFF
TGCGCCAGCAGCCTAAGGTTCGGGACGGTGAACACCGGGGAGCTGTTTTTT
>TRBJ2-3|-|TRBV7-2|many
CASSWLRDTQYF
TGTGCCAGCAGCTGGCTTAGGGATACGCAGTATTTT
>TRBJ2-2|TRBD1|TRBV6-6|few
CASSNRDRGLVGELFF
TGTGCCAGCAGTAACCGGGACAGGGGATTGGTCGGGGAGCTGTTTTTT
>TRBJ2-5|TRBD2|TRBV12-3/TRBV12-4|-
CASRNSGGAETQYF
TGTGCCAGCAGAAATAGCGGGGGGGCCGAGACCCAGTACTTC
>TRBJ2-5|-|TRBV7-2|-
CASRYREQETQYF
TGTGCCAGCAGATACCGGGAGCAAGAGACCCAGTACTTC
>TRBJ2-7|-|TRBV7-2|many
CASSFGGTHEQYF
TGTGCCAGCAGCTTTGGGGGAACCCACGAGCAGTACTTC
>TRBJ1-6|-|TRBV10-2|-
CASRAQGTSPLHF
TGCGCCAGCAGGGCCCAGGGTACCTCACCCCTCCACTTT
>TRBJ1-6|-|TRBV11-2|-
CASSLSAGYDSPLHF
TGTGCCAGCAGCTTGTCGGCAGGGTACGATTCACCCCTCCACTTT